The sample holds many counts of the clone carrying this TCR beta chain. Its antigen is as yet unknown. This sample stems from a study of T cells after yellow fever vaccination. Overall study context: SMART-Seq v4 Ultra Low Input prepared libraries from low-cell fractions. Study-level results: A limited proportion of clonotypes was detected within both the CD4 and CD8 compartments. A weaker secondary response peaked on day 5, the primary on day 15.

UMIs were added to TCR cDNA along with a universal primer site when it was made by 5'RACE template switching. TCRdb re-called the 5' RACE reads through MiXCR, storing one row per CDR3 protein. The table lists about 330,000 distinct CDR3 sequences, about 4% of them singletons, with approximately 23% in the top ten. From germline, CDR1 is SSHAT and CDR2 FNYEAQ (reference sequence). The CDR3 contains 17 residues. Germline trimming cut 2 bases from V and 2 bases from J; bases unmatched to any gene: 11. This specimen was PBMCs, taken 5 days after the yellow fever booster vaccination. This rearrangement joins TRBV7-7 to TRBJ2-5; 7 positions agree with TRBD1. This TCR derives from a man between 18 and 29 years old who received the YFV17D yellow fever vaccine. This chain's CDR3 is CASSLLSGTEVQETQYF. In DNA form, the CDR3 reads TGTGCCAGCAGCTTACTTTCCGGGACAGAAGTTCAAGAGACCCAGTACTTC.